This T cell receptor (beta chain) was recorded in a study of tumor-infiltrating lymphocytes in glioblastoma multiforme. Multiple V-beta primers and a C-beta primer amplified TCRB from RNA. MiXCR, applied by TCRdb to the multiplex PCR reads, yields one record per CDR3 protein. Of about 15,000 distinct CDR3 sequences in the sample, roughly 74% were seen once. Germline V gene sequence: CDR1 DFQATT, CDR2 SNEGSKA (reference sequence). V shed 6 bases and J 7 bases; nucleotides not matched to a gene: 18. The CDR3 is 16 residues long. This chain connects TRBV20-1 to TRBJ2-1; TRBD2 aligns across 7 bases. This TCR was sampled from a male donor with glioblastoma. The sample taken for sequencing was brain tumor tissue. The CDR3 sequence is CSASRPGLTGINEQFF. The CDR3 DNA is TGCAGTGCCAGTCGACCGGGACTAACGGGAATTAATGAGCAGTTCTTC.